One and the same sample provided the 29 T cell receptor beta chains below, sequenced in a study of T cells in Graves' hyperthyroidism and ophthalmopathy. TCR beta CDR3 regions were amplified from RNA transcripts. The HTBI primer set served for first-round RT-PCR of the TCR CDR3. TCRdb re-analysed the multiplex PCR reads in MiXCR, keeping a single row per CDR3 protein. Seen here are about 400,000 distinct CDR3 sequences, under 15% observed once, and the top ten hold 32%. The sequencing sample was made of blood. Source of these receptors: a woman under 40 with Graves' hyperthyroidism.

In its sample, this clonotype was seen a few times. V is TRBV3-1 and J is TRBJ2-4; a possible D gene is TRBD2 (6 bases). V shed 5 bases and J shed 2 bases, with 25 bases lying between them. CDR3 length: 19 residues. Germline CDR1 reads LGHDT; CDR2 reads YNNKEL (reference sequence). In DNA form, the CDR3 reads TGTGCCAGCAGCGCCCGGTTGCCCATAGCGGAGCTTACCAAAAACATTCAGTACTTC. Translating it yields CASSARLPIAELTKNIQYF.

This clonotype was picked up a small number of times. V is TRBV20-1 and J is TRBJ2-1; D is perhaps TRBD1 (6 bases). Trimming pared 4 bases from V and 2 bases from J, leaving 12 bases between. Germline V CDR1 and CDR2: DFQATT, SNEGSKA (reference sequence). This CDR3 spans 14 amino acids. CDR3 protein: CSATRGPTYNEQFF. The CDR3 nucleotides are TGCAGTGCTACCAGGGGCCCCACCTACAATGAGCAGTTCTTC.

Many counts were recorded for this clonotype. The CDR3 protein is CASSQTVTSEQFF. The CDR3 DNA sequence: TGTGCCAGCAGCCAAACAGTTACTTCGGAGCAGTTCTTC. The chain couples TRBV3-1 to TRBJ2-1; the D is unclear. CDR3 length: 13 amino acids. The germline V and J ends were trimmed by 2 bases and 10 bases, with 12 bases remaining between them. Germline V gene data show CDR1 as LGHDT and CDR2 as YNNKEL (reference sequence).

This clonotype occurred many times. The chain is built from TRBV2 and TRBJ1-4; D call uncertain. This CDR3 has 11 amino acids. Germline V gene sequence: CDR1 SNHLY, CDR2 FYNNEI. V gave up 7 bases and J gave up 7 bases, with 7 bases separating them. The CDR3, as DNA: TGTGCCAGCACGGGAATTGAAAAACTGTTTTTT. Translated: CASTGIEKLFF.

To note about this clonotype: A read error may explain this, as a much larger clone is one base away. V is TRBV3-1 and J is TRBJ2-1; 7 positions agree with TRBD2. Germline loops: CDR1 LGHDT, CDR2 YNNKEL (reference sequence). With 4 bases clipped from V and 7 bases from J, the junction kept 13 bases outside the gene matches. CDR3 length: 16 residues. The CDR3 reads CASSPKWGGYANEQFF. CDR3 DNA: TGTGCCAGCAGCCCCAAGTGGGGAGGGTATGCAAATGAGCAGTTCTTC.

This clonotype was counted at least ten times. The chain carries TRBV28 and TRBJ1-2, with D perhaps TRBD1 (6 bases). Trimming removed 2 bases at V and 5 bases at J, with 12 bases between. Germline loops: CDR1 MDHEN, CDR2 SYDVKM. The CDR3 spans 14 residues. The CDR3 sequence: CASSLTQGQYGYTF. The CDR3 nucleotides read TGTGCCAGCAGTTTAACACAGGGCCAATATGGCTACACCTTC.

This clonotype has just a few counts. The chain couples TRBV12-3 or TRBV12-4 to TRBJ2-5; the D is unclear. This CDR3 is 15 amino acids long. V lost 5 bases and J 5 bases, leaving 18 bases between the germline ends. CDR3 DNA: TGTGCCAGCAGTATTAGTCCCCCCCCCCTCGAGACCCAGTACTTC. It translates to CASSISPPPLETQYF.

This clonotype was counted ten times or more. The V call is TRBV3-1, the J call TRBJ2-7; TRBD1 is a possible D gene (6 bases). CDR1 is LGHDT and CDR2 is YNNKEL in the germline V gene (reference sequence). V lost 0 bases and J lost 7, with 13 bases in between. CDR3 length: 14 residues. For the CDR3, the DNA is TGTGCCAGCAGCCAAGATGGTGGCAGGGGTGAGCAGTACTTC. It specifies CASSQDGGRGEQYF.

There are many counts of this clonotype. CDR3 sequence reads: CASRLRGNSYNSPLHF. The CDR3 bases are TGTGCCAGCAGACTCAGGGGAAACTCCTATAATTCACCCCTCCACTTT. This chain links TRBV2 with TRBJ1-6, with D maybe TRBD1 (6 bases). This CDR3 region has 16 residues. Trimming took off 6 bases at V and 0 bases at J, with 12 bases between the two ends. CDR1 SNHLY and CDR2 FYNNEI come from the germline V gene.

This clonotype was counted a few times. V gene TRBV3-1 combines with J gene TRBJ2-3, with 13 bases lining up with TRBD2. Per germline, CDR1 LGHDT and CDR2 YNNKEL (reference sequence). The CDR3 has 16 amino acids. V shed 1 base, J shed 7 bases, and the junction held 5 bases outside the gene matches. In DNA form, the CDR3 reads TGTGCCAGCAGCCAAGTTTTGACTAGCGGGAGGAATACGCAGTATTTT. Protein sequence: CASSQVLTSGRNTQYF.

The chain combines TRBV28 with TRBJ1-6, with D perhaps TRBD1 (5 bases). V was pared by 6 bases and J by 14 bases, with 20 bases between. This CDR3 comprises 14 residues. Germline V gives CDR1 MDHEN, CDR2 SYDVKM. The CDR3 nucleotides read TGTGCCAGCAGCGCCAATTTCGGGGTGGGGGCCCTCCACTTT. Protein product: CASSANFGVGALHF. Looking up the rest from reference TRBV28 and TRBJ1-6 gives the full variable domain: DVKVTQSSRYLVKRTGEKVFLECVQDMDHENMFWYRQDPGLGLRLIYFSYDVKMKEKGDIPEGYSVSREKKERFSLILESASTNQTSMYLCASSANFGVGALHFGNGTRLTVT.

In its sample, this clonotype was seen a few times. The V and J genes are TRBV2 and TRBJ2-5; 9 nucleotides align to TRBD1. Germline loops: CDR1 SNHLY, CDR2 FYNNEI. The CDR3 loop spans 18 amino acids. The junction had 12 bases not matched to a gene; V was cut back by 2 bases and J by 2 bases. CDR3 DNA sequence: TGTGCCAGCAGTGAATTTAGGGTCGGACAGGGGCTACAAGAGACCCAGTACTTC. Encoded protein: CASSEFRVGQGLQETQYF.

This chain joins TRBV4-1 and TRBJ2-2; 8 nucleotides line up with TRBD1. Germline CDR1 and CDR2: MGHRA and YSYEKL. CDR3 size: 22 residues. J lost 1 base, V lost 5 bases, and 24 bases had no gene match. The CDR3 DNA reads as TGCGCCAGCAGCAAGAAGGATAGCCTCGGCAGGGGGCTTTCTTTGAACACCGGGGAGCTGTTTTTT. This encodes CASSKKDSLGRGLSLNTGELFF.

This clonotype was picked up a small number of times. The chain links TRBV20-1 to TRBJ1-4; possible D gene TRBD1, 6 bases. V was clipped by 3 bases and J by 3 bases, with 11 bases between them. The CDR3 runs 14 residues. Germline V gene lookup returns CDR1 DFQATT and CDR2 SNEGSKA (reference sequence). Here the CDR3 DNA reads TGCAGTGCTAGCCGAGGGGGGGCTAATGAAAAACTGTTTTTT. Its translation: CSASRGGANEKLFF.

In this sample, this clonotype turned up many times. The CDR3 loop reads CASSERLAGGKGGTQYF. CDR3 nucleotides: TGCGCCAGCAGTGAGCGACTAGCGGGAGGAAAGGGGGGTACGCAGTATTTT. The chain couples TRBV10-1 to TRBJ2-3; TRBD2 matches 13 bases. The V segment lost 2 bases and the J segment 8 bases; nucleotides outside the gene matches: 10. There are 17 residues in the CDR3. Germline-derived CDR1 and CDR2 are WNHNN and SYGVQD (reference sequence).

This clonotype appeared many times. The chain links TRBV9 to TRBJ2-5; possibly TRBD1 or TRBD2 for D (6 bases each). The V end lost 4 bases, the J end lost 5 bases, and 15 bases lay between the germline ends. The CDR3 is 14 amino acids. Germline V lookup: CDR1 SGDLS, CDR2 YYNGEE. CDR3 DNA: TGTGCCAGCAGCAAAGGGGGGCACGAGGAGACCCAGTACTTC. Its translation is CASSKGGHEETQYF. The full variable domain, completed using reference TRBV9 and TRBJ2-5, is DSGVTQTPKHLITATGQRVTLRCSPRSGDLSVYWYQQSLDQGLQFLIQYYNGEERAKGNILERFSAQQFPDLHSELNLSSLELGDSALYFCASSKGGHEETQYFGPGTRLLVL.

This clonotype has just a few counts. V and J are TRBV7-8 and TRBJ2-2, with 7 bases lining up with TRBD1. There are 16 residues in the CDR3. V lost 5 bases and J lost 5; bases outside the gene matches: 11. The germline V gene encodes CDR1 SGHVS and CDR2 FQNEAQ. CDR3 sequence: CASSGGTAYTTGELFF. In DNA form, the CDR3 reads TGTGCCAGCAGCGGTGGGACAGCGTACACGACCGGGGAGCTGTTTTTT.

This clonotype was picked up many times. The chain has TRBV11-2 and TRBJ2-1; 8 positions match TRBD1. The germline V gene has CDR1 SGHAT and CDR2 FQNNGV. Trimming cost V 4 bases and J 7 bases; bases outside gene matches: 6. The CDR3 is made up of 14 amino acids. The CDR3 bases are TGTGCCAGCAGCTCGGGGACAGGATGGAATGAGCAGTTCTTC. Amino acids: CASSSGTGWNEQFF.

This clonotype has just a few counts. The rearrangement joins TRBV7-9 to TRBJ1-5; no clear D. The germline gives CDR1 SEHNR, CDR2 FQNEAQ (reference sequence). The CDR3 extends over 13 amino acids. V lost 3 bases to trimming and J lost 4 bases, with 7 bases between them. CDR3 loop: CASSFNGNQPQHF. In DNA, the CDR3 is TGTGCCAGCAGCTTCAATGGGAATCAGCCCCAGCATTTT.

The genes are TRBV6-5 and TRBJ2-3, with 9 bases fitting TRBD1. There are 16 residues in the CDR3. Germline assignment: CDR1 MNHEY and CDR2 SVGAGI. With 0 bases clipped from V and 0 bases from J, the junction kept 1 base outside the gene matches. CDR3 loop: CASSYSGQGSTDTQYF. Written as DNA, the CDR3 is TGTGCCAGCAGTTACTCGGGACAGGGAAGCACAGATACGCAGTATTTT.

This clonotype was detected a few times. This chain links TRBV5-4 with TRBJ2-7, with TRBD1 identical over 8 bases. Germline loops: CDR1 SGHNT, CDR2 YYREEE (reference sequence). The CDR3 loop spans 16 amino acids. V lost 4 bases and J lost 2; bases outside the gene matches: 11. The CDR3 coding sequence is TGTGCCAGCAGCGTGGATCCGGGACAGGTTACCTACGAGCAGTACTTC. It specifies CASSVDPGQVTYEQYF.

This clonotype was observed a handful of times. The chain is built from TRBV20-1 and TRBJ2-3; TRBD2 is a possible D gene (5 bases). Trimming left V 4 bases short and J 4 bases short, with 18 bases between. Germline V lookup: CDR1 DFQATT, CDR2 SNEGSKA (reference sequence). This CDR3 spans 15 amino acids. The CDR3 spells CSAIFLRGFADTQYF. The CDR3 coding sequence is TGCAGTGCTATCTTCCTCCGGGGTTTCGCAGATACGCAGTATTTT.

This chain uses TRBV20-1 with TRBJ2-5, with D possibly TRBD2 on 6 matching bases. Germline CDR1 reads DFQATT; CDR2 reads SNEGSKA (reference sequence). The CDR3 covers 15 residues. The CDR3 sequence: CSPPPRPSDQETQYF. CDR3 sequence (DNA): TGCAGCCCTCCTCCCCGCCCTAGCGACCAAGAGACCCAGTACTTC.

This clonotype was observed a handful of times. The chain combines TRBV24-1 with TRBJ2-2; a weak D match, TRBD1 (5 bases). The germline V gene has CDR1 KGHDR and CDR2 SFDVKD. The germline V and J ends were trimmed by 3 bases and 0 bases, with 7 bases remaining between them. The CDR3 totals 15 residues. The CDR3 loop is CATSDVTANTGELFF. DNA of the CDR3: TGTGCCACCAGTGATGTGACAGCGAACACCGGGGAGCTGTTTTTT.

The table lists this clonotype with a few counts. CDR3 sequence (DNA): TGTGCCAGCTCAGCCGGGGAAGGGAATTGGAACACTGAAGCTTTCTTT. Protein product: CASSAGEGNWNTEAFF. The genes are TRBV18 and TRBJ1-1; D is undetermined. CDR3 length: 16 residues. Germline CDR1 and CDR2: KGHSH and LQKENI. V gave up 5 bases and J gave up 1 base, with 17 bases separating them. Full variable domain (outside the CDR3, taken from reference TRBV18 and TRBJ1-1): NAGVMQNPRHLVRRRGQEARLRCSPMKGHSHVYWYRQLPEEGLKFMVYLQKENIIDESGMPKERFSAEFPKEGPSILRIQQVVRGDSAAYFCASSAGEGNWNTEAFFGQGTRLTVV.

This clonotype was detected many times. The chain couples TRBV6-1 to TRBJ2-7, with D maybe TRBD2 (6 bases). Germline assignment: CDR1 MNHNS and CDR2 SASEGT. This CDR3 region has 13 residues. Trimming stripped 6 bases from V and 2 bases from J, with 11 bases between. This chain's CDR3 is CASSLAVAYEQYF. Written as DNA, the CDR3 is TGTGCCAGCAGCTTAGCGGTAGCCTACGAGCAGTACTTC.

This clonotype was recorded many times. This rearrangement joins TRBV28 to TRBJ2-3; the D is unclear. Germline CDR1 is MDHEN and CDR2 is SYDVKM. Trimming removed 2 bases at V and 0 bases at J, with 15 bases between. The CDR3 loop spans 17 amino acids. The CDR3 bases are TGTGCCAGCAGTTTAGAGCCGGTTGGGTCTAGCACAGATACGCAGTATTTT. Its translation is CASSLEPVGSSTDTQYF.

This clonotype came up many times. V usage is TRBV2 and J usage is TRBJ2-1; 10 bases are a match to TRBD2. V shed 6 bases, J shed 7 bases, and the junction held 12 bases outside the gene matches. CDR1 and CDR2 (germline): SNHLY, FYNNEI. The CDR3 is 16 residues long. The CDR3: CASRPPSGRAGNEQFF. The CDR3 DNA follows: TGTGCCAGCAGGCCCCCCAGCGGGAGGGCCGGGAATGAGCAGTTCTTC.

The V call is TRBV7-8, the J call TRBJ2-1, with a possible D match to TRBD2 (5 bases). The CDR3 totals 12 residues. In germline, CDR1 is SGHVS, CDR2 FQNEAQ. V lost 6 bases and J 13 bases, leaving 16 bases between the germline ends. The CDR3 here is CASRISRGRQFF. CDR3 DNA: TGTGCCAGCAGAATATCGAGAGGGAGACAGTTCTTC.